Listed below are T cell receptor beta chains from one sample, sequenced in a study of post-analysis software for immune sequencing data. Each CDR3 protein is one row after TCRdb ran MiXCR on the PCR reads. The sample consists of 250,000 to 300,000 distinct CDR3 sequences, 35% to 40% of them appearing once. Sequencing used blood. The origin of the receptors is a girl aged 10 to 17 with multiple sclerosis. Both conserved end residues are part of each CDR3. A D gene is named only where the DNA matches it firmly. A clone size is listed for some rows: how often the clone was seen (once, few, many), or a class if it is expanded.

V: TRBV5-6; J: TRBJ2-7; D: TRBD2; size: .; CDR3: CASSFGLAVQYF; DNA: TGTGCCAGCAGCTTTGGACTAGCCGTGCAGTACTTC
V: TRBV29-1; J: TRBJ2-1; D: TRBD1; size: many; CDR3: CSAQFGTGVNEQFF; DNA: TGCAGCGCCCAGTTCGGGACAGGGGTCAATGAGCAGTTCTTC
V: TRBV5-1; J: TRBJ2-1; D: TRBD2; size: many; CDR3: CASKASGYNEQFF; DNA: TGCGCCAGCAAGGCTAGCGGCTACAATGAGCAGTTCTTC
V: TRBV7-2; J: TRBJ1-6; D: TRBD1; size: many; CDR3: CASRGTGAASPLHF; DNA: TGTGCCAGCAGAGGGACAGGGGCGGCTTCACCCCTCCACTTT
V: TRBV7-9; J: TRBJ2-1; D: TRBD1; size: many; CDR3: CASSPNRDREGEQFF; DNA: TGTGCCAGCAGCCCAAACCGGGACAGGGAAGGGGAGCAGTTCTTC
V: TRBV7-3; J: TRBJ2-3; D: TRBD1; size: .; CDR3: CASSRTGASTDTQYF; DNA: TGTGCCAGCAGCCGGACAGGAGCTAGCACAGATACGCAGTATTTT
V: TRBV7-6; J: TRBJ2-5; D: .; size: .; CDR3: CASREQGLETQYF; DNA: TGTGCCAGCAGAGAACAGGGATTGGAGACCCAGTACTTC
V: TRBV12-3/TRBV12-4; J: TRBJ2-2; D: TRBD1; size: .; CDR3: CARGTENTGERFF; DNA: TGTGCCAGAGGGACAGAAAACACCGGGGAGCGGTTTTTT
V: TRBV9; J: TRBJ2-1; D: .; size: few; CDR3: CASSLRGDNEQFF; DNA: TGTGCCAGCAGCCTCCGAGGGGACAATGAGCAGTTCTTC
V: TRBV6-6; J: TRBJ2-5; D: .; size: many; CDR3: CASTSSSGHETQYF; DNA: TGTGCCAGCACCTCGTCCTCAGGCCATGAGACCCAGTACTTC
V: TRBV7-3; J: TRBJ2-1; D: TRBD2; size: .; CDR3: CASSLAEGEQFF; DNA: TGTGCCAGCAGCCTAGCGGAGGGTGAGCAGTTCTTC
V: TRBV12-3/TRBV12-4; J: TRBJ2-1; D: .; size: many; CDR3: CASRWRGGNNEQFF; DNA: TGTGCCAGCAGATGGAGGGGGGGAAACAATGAGCAGTTCTTC
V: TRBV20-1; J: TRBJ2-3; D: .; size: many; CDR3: CSARDLMGYSDTQYF; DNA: TGCAGTGCTAGAGATCTAATGGGATACTCAGATACGCAGTATTTT
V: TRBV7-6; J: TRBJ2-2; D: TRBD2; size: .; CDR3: CASSRGLANTGELFF; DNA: TGTGCCAGCAGCCGCGGACTAGCGAACACCGGGGAGCTGTTTTTT
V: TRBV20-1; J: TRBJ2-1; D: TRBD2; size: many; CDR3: CSASPLAGRYNEQFF; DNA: TGCAGTGCTAGTCCCCTAGCGGGGCGATACAATGAGCAGTTCTTC
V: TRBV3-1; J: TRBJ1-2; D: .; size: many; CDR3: CASSQVGIYGYTF; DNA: TGTGCCAGCAGCCAAGTCGGCATTTATGGCTACACCTTC
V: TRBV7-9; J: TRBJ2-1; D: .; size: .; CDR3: CASSPTSGGNEQFF; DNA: TGTGCCAGCAGCCCGACCAGCGGAGGCAATGAGCAGTTCTTC
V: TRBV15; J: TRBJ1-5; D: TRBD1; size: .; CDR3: CATSSRGGNQPQHF; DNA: TGTGCCACCAGCAGCAGGGGGGGCAATCAGCCCCAGCATTTT
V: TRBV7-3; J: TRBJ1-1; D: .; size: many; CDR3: CASSLFGGSNTEAFF; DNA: TGTGCCAGCAGCTTATTCGGGGGTTCCAACACTGAAGCTTTCTTT
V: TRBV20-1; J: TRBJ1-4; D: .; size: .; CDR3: CSAAGHPTNEKLFF; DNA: TGCAGTGCTGCTGGGCACCCAACTAATGAAAAACTGTTTTTT
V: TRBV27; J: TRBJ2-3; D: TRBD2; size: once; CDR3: CASSYLLSSGSDTQYF; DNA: TGTGCCAGCAGTTACCTCCTTTCTAGCGGCTCAGATACGCAGTATTTT
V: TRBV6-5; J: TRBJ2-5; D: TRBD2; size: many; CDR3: CASSYSSGSLWETQYF; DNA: TGTGCCAGCAGTTACTCGAGCGGGAGTCTCTGGGAGACCCAGTACTTC
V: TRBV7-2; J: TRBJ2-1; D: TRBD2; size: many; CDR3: CASSLAAGGDNEQFF; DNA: TGTGCCAGCAGCTTAGCGGCGGGAGGGGACAATGAGCAGTTCTTC
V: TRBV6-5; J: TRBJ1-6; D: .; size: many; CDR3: CASSLLGRKSSYNSPLHF; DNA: TGTGCCAGCAGTTTGCTCGGACGCAAGAGCTCCTATAATTCACCCCTCCACTTT
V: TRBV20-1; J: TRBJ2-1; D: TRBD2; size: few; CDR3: CSARDFPGGPGNEQFF; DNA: TGCAGTGCTAGAGATTTCCCGGGGGGGCCCGGGAATGAGCAGTTCTTC
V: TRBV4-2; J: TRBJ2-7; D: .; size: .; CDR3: CASSPKQGYEQYF; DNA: TGTGCCAGCAGCCCCAAACAGGGTTACGAGCAGTACTTC
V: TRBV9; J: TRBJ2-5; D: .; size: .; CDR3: CASSVGAGETQYF; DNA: TGTGCCAGCAGCGTAGGTGCAGGAGAGACCCAGTACTTC
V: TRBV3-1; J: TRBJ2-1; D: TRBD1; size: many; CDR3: CASSQAGTGHNEQFF; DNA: TGTGCCAGCAGCCAAGCCGGGACAGGGCACAATGAGCAGTTCTTC
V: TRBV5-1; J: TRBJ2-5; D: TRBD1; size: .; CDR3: CASSSDRGRLREVACNEQYF; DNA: TGCGCCAGCAGCAGCGACAGGGGGCGGCTGCGGGAGGTCGCCTGCAATGAGCAGTACTTC
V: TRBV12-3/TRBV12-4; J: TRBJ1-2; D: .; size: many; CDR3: CASSLGWQNYGYTF; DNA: TGTGCCAGCAGTTTAGGCTGGCAGAACTATGGCTACACCTTC
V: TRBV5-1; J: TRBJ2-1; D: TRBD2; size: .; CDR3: CASSTSGANEQFF; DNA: TGCGCCAGCTCCACTAGCGGAGCCAATGAGCAGTTCTTC
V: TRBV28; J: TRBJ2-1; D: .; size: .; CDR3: CATDTRREDNEQFF; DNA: TGTGCCACCGACACGAGGAGAGAAGACAATGAGCAGTTCTTC
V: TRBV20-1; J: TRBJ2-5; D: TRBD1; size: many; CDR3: CSAYGQEETQYF; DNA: TGCAGTGCTTATGGACAGGAAGAGACCCAGTACTTC
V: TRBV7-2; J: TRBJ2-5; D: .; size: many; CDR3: CASRDTVYQETQYF; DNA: TGTGCCAGCAGGGATACGGTGTACCAAGAGACCCAGTACTTC
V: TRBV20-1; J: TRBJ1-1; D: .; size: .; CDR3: CSASVQGYNTEAFF; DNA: TGCAGTGCTAGTGTACAGGGATATAACACTGAAGCTTTCTTT
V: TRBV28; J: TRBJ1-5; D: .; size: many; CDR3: CASSLGPLLPQHF; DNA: TGTGCCAGCAGTTTGGGACCGCTCCTCCCCCAGCATTTT
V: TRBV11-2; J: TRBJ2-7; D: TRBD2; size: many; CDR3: CASSFSSGDEQYF; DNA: TGTGCCAGCAGCTTTTCTAGCGGGGACGAGCAGTACTTC
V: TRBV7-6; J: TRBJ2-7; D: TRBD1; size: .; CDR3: CASSLLQGDYEQYF; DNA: TGTGCCAGCAGCTTACTACAGGGGGACTACGAGCAGTACTTC
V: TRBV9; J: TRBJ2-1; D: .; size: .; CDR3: CASPTSSYNEQFF; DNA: TGTGCCTCCCCGACTAGCTCCTACAATGAGCAGTTCTTC
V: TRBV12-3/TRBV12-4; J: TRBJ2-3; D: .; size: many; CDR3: CASSFGQGGKDTQYF; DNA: TGTGCCAGCAGTTTCGGGCAGGGAGGTAAAGATACGCAGTATTTT
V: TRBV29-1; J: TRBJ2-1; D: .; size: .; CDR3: CSGTGDSYNEQFF; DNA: TGCAGCGGTACAGGTGACTCCTACAATGAGCAGTTCTTC
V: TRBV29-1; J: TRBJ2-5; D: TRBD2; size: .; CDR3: CSPPGLAQETQYF; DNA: TGCAGCCCCCCGGGACTAGCCCAAGAGACCCAGTACTTC
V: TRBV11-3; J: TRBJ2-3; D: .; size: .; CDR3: CASSRLGPGDTQYF; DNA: TGTGCCAGCAGCCGACTAGGCCCCGGAGATACGCAGTATTTT
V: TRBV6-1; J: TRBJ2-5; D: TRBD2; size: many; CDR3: CASTSGLAGNQETQYF; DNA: TGTGCCAGCACCTCGGGGCTAGCGGGGAACCAAGAGACCCAGTACTTC
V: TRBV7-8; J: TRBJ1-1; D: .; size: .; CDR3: CASSLRTGKEGTEAFF; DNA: TGTGCCAGCAGCCTCAGGACCGGGAAGGAGGGAACTGAAGCTTTCTTT
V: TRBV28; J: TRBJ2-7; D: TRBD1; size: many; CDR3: CASSTTSTGGREQYF; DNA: TGTGCCAGCAGTACCACCTCGACAGGGGGCAGGGAGCAGTACTTC
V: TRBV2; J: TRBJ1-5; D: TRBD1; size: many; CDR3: CASRRDRASNQPQHF; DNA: TGTGCCAGCAGGAGGGACAGGGCCAGCAATCAGCCCCAGCATTTT
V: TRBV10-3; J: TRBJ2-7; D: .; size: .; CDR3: CAISSDSSYEQYF; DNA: TGTGCCATCAGTTCAGACAGCTCCTACGAGCAGTACTTC
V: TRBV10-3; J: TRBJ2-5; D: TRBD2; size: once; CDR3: CAISVGSRGEETQYF; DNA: TGTGCCATCAGCGTCGGGAGCCGGGGGGAAGAGACCCAGTACTTC
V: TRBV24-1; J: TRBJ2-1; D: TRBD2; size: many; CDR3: CATSDPSGGINNEQFF; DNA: TGTGCCACCAGTGACCCTAGCGGGGGGATAAACAATGAGCAGTTCTTC
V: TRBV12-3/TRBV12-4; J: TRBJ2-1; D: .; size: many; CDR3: CASSWDYNEQFF; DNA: TGTGCCAGCAGTTGGGATTACAATGAGCAGTTCTTC
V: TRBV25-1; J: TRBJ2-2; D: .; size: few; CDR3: CASRAPNTGELFF; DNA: TGTGCCAGCAGGGCCCCGAACACCGGGGAGCTGTTTTTT
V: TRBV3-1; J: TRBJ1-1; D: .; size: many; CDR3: CASSTSPQGHTEAFF; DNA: TGTGCCAGCAGTACATCTCCTCAGGGACACACTGAAGCTTTCTTT
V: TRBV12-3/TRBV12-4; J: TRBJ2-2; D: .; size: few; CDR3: CASRLAGAGELFF; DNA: TGTGCCAGCAGACTCGCCGGCGCCGGGGAGCTGTTTTTT